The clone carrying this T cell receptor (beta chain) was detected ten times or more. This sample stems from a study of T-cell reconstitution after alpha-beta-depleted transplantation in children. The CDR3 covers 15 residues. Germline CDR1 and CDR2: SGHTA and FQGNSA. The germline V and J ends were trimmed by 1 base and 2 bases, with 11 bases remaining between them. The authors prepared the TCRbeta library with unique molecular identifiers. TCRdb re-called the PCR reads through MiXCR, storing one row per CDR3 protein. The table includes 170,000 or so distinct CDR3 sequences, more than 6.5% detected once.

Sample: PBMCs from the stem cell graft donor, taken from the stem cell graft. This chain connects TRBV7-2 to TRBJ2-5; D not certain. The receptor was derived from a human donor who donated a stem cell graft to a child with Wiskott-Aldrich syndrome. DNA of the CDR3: TGTGCCAGCAGCTTAGTGGCAGCTACACAAGAGACCCAGTACTTC. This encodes CASSLVAATQETQYF. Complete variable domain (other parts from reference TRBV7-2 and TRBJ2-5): GAGVSQSPSNKVTEKGKDVELRCDPISGHTALYWYRQSLGQGLEFLIYFQGNSAPDKSGLPSDRFSAERTGGSVSTLTIQRTQQEDSAVYLCASSLVAATQETQYFGPGTRLLVL.